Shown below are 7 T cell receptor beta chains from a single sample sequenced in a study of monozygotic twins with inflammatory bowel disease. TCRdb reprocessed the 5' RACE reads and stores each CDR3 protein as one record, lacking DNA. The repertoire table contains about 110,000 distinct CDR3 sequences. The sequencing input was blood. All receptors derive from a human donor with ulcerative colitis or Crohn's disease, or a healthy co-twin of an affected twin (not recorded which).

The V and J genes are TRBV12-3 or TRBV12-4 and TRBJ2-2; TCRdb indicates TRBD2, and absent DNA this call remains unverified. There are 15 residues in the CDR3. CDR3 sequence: CASKLGLGYTGELFF.

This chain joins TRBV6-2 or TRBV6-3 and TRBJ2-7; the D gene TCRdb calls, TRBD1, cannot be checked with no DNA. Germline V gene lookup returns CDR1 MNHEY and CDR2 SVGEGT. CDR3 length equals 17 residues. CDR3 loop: CASSYSIKTGEPYEQYF.

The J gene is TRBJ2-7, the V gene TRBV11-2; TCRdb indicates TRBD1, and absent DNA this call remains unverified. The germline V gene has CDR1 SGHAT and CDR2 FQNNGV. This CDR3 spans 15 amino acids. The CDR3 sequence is CASSPETGTDYEQYF.

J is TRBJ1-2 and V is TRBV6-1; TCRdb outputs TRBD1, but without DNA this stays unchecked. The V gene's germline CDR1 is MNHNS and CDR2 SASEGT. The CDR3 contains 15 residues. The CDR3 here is CASNPSRGHVYGYTF.

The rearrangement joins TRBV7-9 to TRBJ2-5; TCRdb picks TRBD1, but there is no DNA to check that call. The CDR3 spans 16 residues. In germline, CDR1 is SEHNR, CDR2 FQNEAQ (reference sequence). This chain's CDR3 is CASSGRTGRGQETQYF. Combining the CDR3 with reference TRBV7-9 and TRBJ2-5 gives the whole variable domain DTGVSQNPRHKITKRGQNVTFRCDPISEHNRLYWYRQTLGQGPEFLTYFQNEAQLEKSRLLSDRFSAERPKGSFSTLEIQRTEQGDSAMYLCASSGRTGRGQETQYFGPGTRLLVL.

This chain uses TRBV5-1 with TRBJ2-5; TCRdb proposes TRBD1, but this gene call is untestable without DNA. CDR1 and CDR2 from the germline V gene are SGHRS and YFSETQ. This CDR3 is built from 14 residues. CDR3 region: CASSVRDRGTLVTF.

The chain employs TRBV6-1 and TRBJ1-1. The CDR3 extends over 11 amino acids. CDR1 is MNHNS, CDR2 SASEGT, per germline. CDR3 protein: CFVGWDTEAFF.